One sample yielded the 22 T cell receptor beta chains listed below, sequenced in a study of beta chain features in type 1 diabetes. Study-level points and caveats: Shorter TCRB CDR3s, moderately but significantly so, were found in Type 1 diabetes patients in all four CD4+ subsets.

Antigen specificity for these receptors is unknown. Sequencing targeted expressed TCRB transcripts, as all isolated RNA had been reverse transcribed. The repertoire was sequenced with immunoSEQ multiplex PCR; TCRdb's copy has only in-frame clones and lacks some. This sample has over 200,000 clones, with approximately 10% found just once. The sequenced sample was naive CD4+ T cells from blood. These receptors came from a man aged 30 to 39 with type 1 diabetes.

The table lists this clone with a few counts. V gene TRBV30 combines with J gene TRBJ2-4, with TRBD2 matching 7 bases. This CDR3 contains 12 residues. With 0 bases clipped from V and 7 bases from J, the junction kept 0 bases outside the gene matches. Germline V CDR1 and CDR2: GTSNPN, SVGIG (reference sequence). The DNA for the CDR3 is TGTGCCTGGAGTGTCGGGGGGAACATTCAGTACTTC. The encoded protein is CAWSVGGNIQYF.

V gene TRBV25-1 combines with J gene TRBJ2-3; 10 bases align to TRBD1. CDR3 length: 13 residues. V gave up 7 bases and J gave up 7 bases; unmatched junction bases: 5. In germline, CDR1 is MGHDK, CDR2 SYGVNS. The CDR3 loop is CASMGQGLNTQYF. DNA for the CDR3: TGTGCCAGCATGGGACAGGGGCTAAATACGCAGTATTTT.

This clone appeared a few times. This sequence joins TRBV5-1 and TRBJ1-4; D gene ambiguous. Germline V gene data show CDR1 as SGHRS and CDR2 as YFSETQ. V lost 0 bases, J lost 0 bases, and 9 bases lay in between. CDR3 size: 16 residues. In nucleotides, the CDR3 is TGCGCCAGCAGCTTGGATCCAGGTGCAACTAATGAAAAACTGTTTTTT. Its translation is CASSLDPGATNEKLFF.

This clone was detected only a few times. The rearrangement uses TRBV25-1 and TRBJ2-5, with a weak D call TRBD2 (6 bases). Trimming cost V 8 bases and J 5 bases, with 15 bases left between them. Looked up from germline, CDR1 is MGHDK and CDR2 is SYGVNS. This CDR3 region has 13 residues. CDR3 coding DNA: TGTGCCAGCTCCCTAGGGACTGTGGAGACCCAGTACTTC. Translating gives CASSLGTVETQYF. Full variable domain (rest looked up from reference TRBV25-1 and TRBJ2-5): EADIYQTPRYLVIGTGKKITLECSQTMGHDKMYWYQQDPGMELHLIHYSYGVNSTEKGDLSSESTVSRIRTEHFPLTLESARPSHTSQYLCASSLGTVETQYFGPGTRLLVL.

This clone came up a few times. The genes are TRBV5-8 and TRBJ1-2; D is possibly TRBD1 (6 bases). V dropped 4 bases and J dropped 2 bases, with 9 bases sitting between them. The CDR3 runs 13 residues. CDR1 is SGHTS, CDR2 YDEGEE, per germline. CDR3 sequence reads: CASSPDRNYGYTF. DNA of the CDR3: TGTGCCAGCAGCCCTGACAGGAACTATGGCTACACCTTC.

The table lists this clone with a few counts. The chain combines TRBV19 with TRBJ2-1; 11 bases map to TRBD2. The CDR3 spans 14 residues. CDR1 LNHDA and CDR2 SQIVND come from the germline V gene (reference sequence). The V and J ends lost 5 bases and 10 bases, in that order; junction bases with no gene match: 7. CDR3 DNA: TGTGCCAGTAGTCTAGGGACTAGCGGTCAGGAGCAGTTCTTC. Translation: CASSLGTSGQEQFF.

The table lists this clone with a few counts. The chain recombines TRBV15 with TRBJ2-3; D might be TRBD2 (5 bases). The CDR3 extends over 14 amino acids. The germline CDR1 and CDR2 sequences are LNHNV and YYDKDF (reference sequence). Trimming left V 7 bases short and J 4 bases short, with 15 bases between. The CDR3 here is CATKEAGYADTQYF. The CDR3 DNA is TGTGCCACCAAGGAGGCGGGCTACGCAGATACGCAGTATTTT.

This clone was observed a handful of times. CDR3 region: CAWSRTSGYTF. Written as DNA, the CDR3 is TGTGCCTGGAGTCGAACTAGTGGCTACACCTTC. V is TRBV30 and J is TRBJ1-2; D ambiguous. The germline V gene has CDR1 GTSNPN and CDR2 SVGIG (reference sequence). The CDR3 runs 11 residues. V shed 2 bases and J shed 7 bases, with 8 bases lying between them.

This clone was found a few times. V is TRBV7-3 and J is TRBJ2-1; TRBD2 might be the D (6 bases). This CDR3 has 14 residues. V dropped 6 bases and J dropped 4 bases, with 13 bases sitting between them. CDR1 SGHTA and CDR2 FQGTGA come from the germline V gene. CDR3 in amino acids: CASSQRGLYNEQFF. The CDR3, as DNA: TGTGCCAGCAGTCAAAGGGGACTTTACAATGAGCAGTTCTTC.

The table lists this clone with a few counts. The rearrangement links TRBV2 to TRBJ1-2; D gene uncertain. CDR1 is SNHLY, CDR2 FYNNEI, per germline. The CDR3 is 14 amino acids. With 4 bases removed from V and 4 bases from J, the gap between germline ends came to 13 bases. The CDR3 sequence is CASSGTPGTYGYTF. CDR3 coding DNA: TGTGCCAGCAGTGGGACTCCTGGCACCTATGGCTACACCTTC.

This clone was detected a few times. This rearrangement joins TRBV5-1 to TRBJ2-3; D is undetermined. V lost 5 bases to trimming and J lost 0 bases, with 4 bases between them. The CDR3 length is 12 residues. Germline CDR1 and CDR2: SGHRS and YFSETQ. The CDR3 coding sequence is TGCGCCAGCAGGCGGAGCACAGATACGCAGTATTTT. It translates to CASRRSTDTQYF.

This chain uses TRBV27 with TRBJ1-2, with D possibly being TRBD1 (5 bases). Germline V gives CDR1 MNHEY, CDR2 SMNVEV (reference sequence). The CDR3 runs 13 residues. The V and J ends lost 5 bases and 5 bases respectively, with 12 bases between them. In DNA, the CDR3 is TGTGCCAGCAGTCCGACAGAACGGTATGGCTACACCTTC. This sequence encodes CASSPTERYGYTF.

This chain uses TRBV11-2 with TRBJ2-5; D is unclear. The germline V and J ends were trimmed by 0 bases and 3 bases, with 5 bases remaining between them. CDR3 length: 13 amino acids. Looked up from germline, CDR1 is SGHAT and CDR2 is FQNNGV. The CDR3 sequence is CASSLDGEETQYF. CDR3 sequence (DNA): TGTGCCAGCAGCTTAGATGGAGAAGAGACCCAGTACTTC. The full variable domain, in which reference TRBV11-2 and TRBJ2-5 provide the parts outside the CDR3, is EAGVAQSPRYKIIEKRQSVAFWCNPISGHATLYWYQQILGQGPKLLIQFQNNGVVDDSQLPKDRFSAERLKGVDSTLKIQPAKLEDSAVYLCASSLDGEETQYFGPGTRLLVL.

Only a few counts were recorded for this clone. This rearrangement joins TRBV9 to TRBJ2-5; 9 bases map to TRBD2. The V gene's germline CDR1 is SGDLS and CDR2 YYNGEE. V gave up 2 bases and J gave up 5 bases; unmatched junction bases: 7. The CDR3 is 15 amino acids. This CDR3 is CASSVAGGSWETQYF. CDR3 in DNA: TGTGCCAGCAGCGTGGCGGGGGGGTCCTGGGAGACCCAGTACTTC.

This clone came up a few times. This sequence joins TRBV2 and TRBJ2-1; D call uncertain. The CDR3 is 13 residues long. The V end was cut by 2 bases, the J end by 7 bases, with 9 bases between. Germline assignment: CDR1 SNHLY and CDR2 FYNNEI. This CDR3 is CASSEYVRNEQFF. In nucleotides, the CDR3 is TGTGCCAGCAGTGAATATGTCAGGAATGAGCAGTTCTTC.

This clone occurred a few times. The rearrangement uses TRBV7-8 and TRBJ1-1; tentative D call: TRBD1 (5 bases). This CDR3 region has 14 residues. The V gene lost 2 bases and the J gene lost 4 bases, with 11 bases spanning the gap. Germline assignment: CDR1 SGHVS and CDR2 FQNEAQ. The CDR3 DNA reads TGTGCCAGCAGCTTACAGGGTGTGGGCACTGAAGCTTTCTTT. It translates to CASSLQGVGTEAFF. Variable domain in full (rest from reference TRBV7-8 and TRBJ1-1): GAGVSQSPRYKVAKRGQDVALRCDPISGHVSLFWYQQALGQGPEFLTYFQNEAQLDKSGLPSDRFFAERPEGSVSTLKIQRTQQEDSAVYLCASSLQGVGTEAFFGQGTRLTVV.

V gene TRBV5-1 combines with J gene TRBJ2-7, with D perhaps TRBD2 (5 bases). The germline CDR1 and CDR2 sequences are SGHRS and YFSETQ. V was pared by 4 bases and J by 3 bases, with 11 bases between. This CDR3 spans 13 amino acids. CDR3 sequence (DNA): TGCGCCAGCAGCGTTGGCGGAGGCTACGAGCAGTACTTC. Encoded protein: CASSVGGGYEQYF.

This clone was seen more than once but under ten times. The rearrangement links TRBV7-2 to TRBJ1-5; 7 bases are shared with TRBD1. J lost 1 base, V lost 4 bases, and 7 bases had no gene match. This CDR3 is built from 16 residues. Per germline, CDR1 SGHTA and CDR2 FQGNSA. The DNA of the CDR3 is TGTGCCAGCAGCTCAGAGGGGACAGCAAGCAATCAGCCCCAGCATTTT. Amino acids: CASSSEGTASNQPQHF.

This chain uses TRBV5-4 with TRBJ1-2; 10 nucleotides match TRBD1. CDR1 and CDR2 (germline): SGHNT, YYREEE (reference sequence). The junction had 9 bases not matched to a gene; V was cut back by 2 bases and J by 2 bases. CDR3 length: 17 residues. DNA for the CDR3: TGTGCCAGCAGCTTATGGACAGGGGGGCTCATCAACTATGGCTACACCTTC. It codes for CASSLWTGGLINYGYTF.

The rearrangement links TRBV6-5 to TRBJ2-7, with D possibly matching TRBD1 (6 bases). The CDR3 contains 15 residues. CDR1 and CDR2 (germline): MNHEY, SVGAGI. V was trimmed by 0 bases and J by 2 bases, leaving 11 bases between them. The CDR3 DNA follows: TGTGCCAGCAGTTACTCGGGGGCCAGCGCCTACGAGCAGTACTTC. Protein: CASSYSGASAYEQYF.

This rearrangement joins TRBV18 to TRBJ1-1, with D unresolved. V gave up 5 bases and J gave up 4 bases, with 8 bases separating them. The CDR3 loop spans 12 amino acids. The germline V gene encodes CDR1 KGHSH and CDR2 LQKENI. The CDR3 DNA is TGTGCCAGCTCAAGGGAGAGCACTGAAGCTTTCTTT. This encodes CASSRESTEAFF.

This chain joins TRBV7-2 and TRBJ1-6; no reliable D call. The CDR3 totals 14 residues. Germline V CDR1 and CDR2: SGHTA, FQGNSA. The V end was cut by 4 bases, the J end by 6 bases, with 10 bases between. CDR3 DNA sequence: TGTGCCAGCAGCTCACCGACTTTTAATTCACCCCTCCACTTT. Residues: CASSSPTFNSPLHF.